The 31 T cell receptor beta chains listed next were all sequenced from one sample in a study of cytomegalovirus exposure and HLA in healthy donors. PCR employed 60 Vbeta and 13 Jbeta primers. Produced via immunoSEQ multiplex PCR; TCRdb's table is partial and in-frame only. The sample has about 160,000 clones, roughly 80% seen once; the top ten hold approximately 6.5%. The source material was PBMCs. These receptors all stem from a male donor in good health and CMV-seropositive.

The CDR3 DNA is TGTGCCGCTGGGAGGGGGACAAATGAAAAACTGTTTTTT. Its protein is CAAGRGTNEKLFF. The rearrangement uses TRBV19 and TRBJ1-4, with a possible D match to TRBD1 (6 bases). V was trimmed by 11 bases and J by 5 bases, leaving 15 bases between them. Germline V lookup: CDR1 LNHDA, CDR2 SQIVND (reference sequence). There are 13 residues in the CDR3. Complete variable domain (other parts from reference TRBV19 and TRBJ1-4): DGGITQSPKYLFRKEGQNVTLSCEQNLNHDAMYWYRQDPGQGLRLIYYSQIVNDFQKGDIAEGYSVSREKKESFPLTVTSAQKNPTAFYLCAAGRGTNEKLFFGSGTQLSVL.

The rearrangement links TRBV5-1 to TRBJ2-7; 8 bases map to TRBD1. V shed 0 bases, J shed 6 bases, and the junction held 11 bases outside the gene matches. The CDR3 has 16 residues. The germline gives CDR1 SGHRS, CDR2 YFSETQ. The DNA for the CDR3 is TGCGCCAGCAGCTTGGCCCGAGGACAGGGCAACAGCGAGCAGTACTTC. Protein: CASSLARGQGNSEQYF.

This clone occurred once. The gene calls are TRBV29-1 and TRBJ2-5, with 7 positions matching TRBD1. The end of the DNA aligns better with TRBJ2-7, so the J call may be wrong. This CDR3 has 11 amino acids. Germline loops: CDR1 SQVTM, CDR2 ANQGSEA. The DNA of the CDR3 is TGCAGCGGTATACAGGGGTACGAGCAGTACTTC. It encodes CSGIQGYEQYF.

Here the CDR3 reads CASSYRDRGLQPQHF. In nucleotides, the CDR3 is TGTGCCAGCAGCTACCGGGACAGGGGGCTTCAGCCCCAGCATTTT. This chain links TRBV5-6 with TRBJ1-5; the match to TRBD1 covers 12 bases. Germline V lookup: CDR1 SGHDT, CDR2 YYEEEE. This CDR3 region has 15 residues. V lost 3 bases, J lost 6 bases, and 4 bases stayed unmatched.

CDR3 sequence (DNA): TGTGCCAGCAGCGATCCCCAGGGGACCTATGGCTACACCTTC. It codes for CASSDPQGTYGYTF. V is TRBV5-6 and J is TRBJ1-2; D is possibly TRBD1 (6 bases). The germline V and J ends were trimmed by 4 bases and 4 bases, with 14 bases remaining between them. The CDR3 is 14 amino acids. The germline V gene has CDR1 SGHDT and CDR2 YYEEEE.

V usage is TRBV27 and J usage is TRBJ2-2; TRBD2 agrees at 7 bases. Trimming cost V 4 bases and J 6 bases; bases outside gene matches: 8. Germline V lookup: CDR1 MNHEY, CDR2 SMNVEV (reference sequence). The CDR3 has 15 amino acids. CDR3 nucleotides: TGTGCCAGCAGTTGGAGTGGGAGGGGTTCCGGGGAGCTGTTTTTT. Amino acids: CASSWSGRGSGELFF.

This clone was observed a handful of times. The V call is TRBV21-1, the J call TRBJ2-2; the D call TRBD2 from the table was never checked on the DNA. TRBV21-1 is tagged as a pseudogene. The CDR3 covers 18 residues. The CDR3 DNA follows: TGTGCCAGCAGCAGTGTAGGACTAGCGGGAGGGCCGGTCGGGGAGCTGTTTTTT. As protein: CASSSVGLAGGPVGELFF.

V is TRBV7-8 and J is TRBJ2-1; TRBD2 aligns across 10 bases. J gave up 3 bases and V 4 bases, and 3 bases lay outside the gene matches. Germline V gives CDR1 SGHVS, CDR2 FQNEAQ. The CDR3 spans 15 residues. CDR3 sequence reads: CASSSLAGYYNEQFF. The CDR3 region has the DNA TGTGCCAGCAGCTCACTAGCGGGATACTACAATGAGCAGTTCTTC.

The chain combines TRBV18 with TRBJ1-2; 8 nucleotides match TRBD1. Germline-derived CDR1 and CDR2 are KGHSH and LQKENI. The V and J ends lost 3 bases and 2 bases, in that order; junction bases with no gene match: 5. The length of the CDR3 is 15 residues. The CDR3 DNA is TGTGCCAGCTCACCTAGGACAGGGAACAACTATGGCTACACCTTC. Its protein is CASSPRTGNNYGYTF. The complete variable domain, with remaining parts taken from reference TRBV18 and TRBJ1-2, reads NAGVMQNPRHLVRRRGQEARLRCSPMKGHSHVYWYRQLPEEGLKFMVYLQKENIIDESGMPKERFSAEFPKEGPSILRIQQVVRGDSAAYFCASSPRTGNNYGYTFGSGTRLTVV.

The genes are TRBV5-1 and TRBJ2-3; 8 bases agree with TRBD2. The V gene's germline CDR1 is SGHRS and CDR2 YFSETQ. V lost 7 bases, J lost 6 bases, and 13 bases stayed unmatched. The CDR3 covers 15 residues. CDR3 nucleotides: TGCGCCAGCGCCCTAAGCGGGGGTATAACGGATACGCAGTATTTT. This encodes CASALSGGITDTQYF.

The chain carries TRBV28 and TRBJ2-7, with 8 bases matching TRBD1. Germline loops: CDR1 MDHEN, CDR2 SYDVKM. The CDR3 totals 14 residues. The V gene end was trimmed by 5 bases and the J gene end by 5 bases; junction bases not matched to a gene: 8. The CDR3 reads CASSMTGDRHEQYF. For the CDR3, the DNA is TGTGCCAGCAGTATGACAGGGGATCGGCACGAGCAGTACTTC.

The gene calls are TRBV6-6 and TRBJ2-7; 7 bases match TRBD1. Trimming took 7 bases from V and 2 from J; bases not matched to a gene: 5. The CDR3 is made up of 13 amino acids. Germline values: CDR1 MNHNY, CDR2 SVGAGI (reference sequence). The CDR3 sequence is CASTRTGPYEQYF. In nucleotides, the CDR3 is TGTGCCAGCACCCGGACAGGACCCTACGAGCAGTACTTC.

This sequence joins TRBV27 and TRBJ2-7; D gene unclear. Germline values: CDR1 MNHEY, CDR2 SMNVEV (reference sequence). CDR3 length: 13 residues. V was cut by 2 bases and J by 6 bases, with 11 bases left in between. The CDR3 region has the DNA TGTGCCAGCAGTTTAGGGCCCTTCGGCGAGCAGTACTTC. It translates to CASSLGPFGEQYF.

The chain joins TRBV19 to TRBJ2-7, with a possible D match to TRBD2 (6 bases). Germline loops: CDR1 LNHDA, CDR2 SQIVND (reference sequence). The CDR3 spans 16 residues. V was cut by 5 bases and J by 0 bases, with 17 bases left in between. CDR3: CASSGLEAGSSYEQYF. The CDR3 DNA is TGTGCCAGTAGTGGCTTGGAGGCGGGATCCTCCTACGAGCAGTACTTC.

The V and J genes are TRBV21-1 and TRBJ2-3; the D call TRBD1 from the table was never checked on the DNA. TRBV21-1 is designated a pseudogene. The CDR3 is made up of 16 amino acids. The CDR3 DNA reads TGTGCCAGCAGCAGCACCACCTCAGGGCCCCCAGATACGCAGTATTTT. Translated: CASSSTTSGPPDTQYF.

The J gene is TRBJ2-3, the V gene TRBV30; TRBD2 is a possible D gene (5 bases). The germline gives CDR1 GTSNPN, CDR2 SVGIG (reference sequence). V shed 3 bases and J shed 2 bases, with 12 bases lying between them. The CDR3 loop spans 14 amino acids. The CDR3 sequence: CAWRVATYTDTQYF. The DNA of the CDR3 is TGTGCCTGGAGAGTAGCGACCTACACAGATACGCAGTATTTT.

This chain connects TRBV14 to TRBJ2-1; TRBD1 is a possible D gene (6 bases). Trimming cost V 2 bases and J 0 bases, with 8 bases left between them. This CDR3 has 15 residues. The germline V gene encodes CDR1 SGHDN and CDR2 FVKESK. The CDR3 coding sequence is TGTGCCAGCAGCCAAAGGGACAACTCCTACAATGAGCAGTTCTTC. Encoded protein: CASSQRDNSYNEQFF.

The genes are TRBV6-6 and TRBJ2-2; D possibly corresponds to TRBD2 (6 bases). Trimming stripped 5 bases from V and 2 bases from J, with 15 bases between. The germline V gene encodes CDR1 MNHNY and CDR2 SVGAGI (reference sequence). The CDR3 is 16 amino acids. The CDR3 here is CASSTTGTLNTGELFF. In DNA, the CDR3 is TGTGCCAGCAGTACCACCGGGACTCTAAACACCGGGGAGCTGTTTTTT.

The chain combines TRBV18 with TRBJ2-5; maybe TRBD2 (6 bases). The better agreement between TRBJ2-7 and the DNA end casts doubt on the J call. The CDR3 totals 13 residues. The germline V gene encodes CDR1 KGHSH and CDR2 LQKENI. CDR3 coding DNA: TGTGCCAGCTCACCCGGGGTGGGAGGCGAGCAGTACTTC. Translated: CASSPGVGGEQYF.

This clone was observed a single time. The V gene is TRBV5-8, the J gene TRBJ2-3, with 12 bases fitting TRBD2. J lost 3 bases, V lost 0 bases, and 5 bases had no gene match. This CDR3 comprises 17 residues. The germline gives CDR1 SGHTS, CDR2 YDEGEE. This CDR3 is CASSLGTSGTGTDTQYF. CDR3 bases: TGTGCCAGCAGCTTGGGGACTAGCGGGACGGGGACAGATACGCAGTATTTT. Supplemented by reference TRBV5-8 and TRBJ2-3, the full variable domain reads EAGVTQSPTHLIKTRGQQATLRCSPISGHTSVYWYQQALGLGLQFLLWYDEGEERNRGNFPPRFSGRQFPNYSSELNVNALELEDSALYLCASSLGTSGTGTDTQYFGPGTRLTVL.

The chain has TRBV2 and TRBJ1-4; 8 positions agree with TRBD1. CDR3 size: 13 residues. Germline trimming cut 7 bases from V and 8 bases from J; bases unmatched to any gene: 6. Germline CDR1 and CDR2: SNHLY and FYNNEI. CDR3 sequence: CASTPRGPEKLFF. The CDR3, as DNA: TGTGCCAGCACCCCCAGGGGGCCCGAAAAACTGTTTTTT.

The chain has TRBV13 and TRBJ2-1, with TRBD2 matching over 13 bases. Germline V CDR1 and CDR2: PRHDT, FYEKMQ (reference sequence). This CDR3 is built from 15 residues. With V trimmed by 4 bases and J by 3 bases, 0 bases remained unmatched. This chain's CDR3 is CASSWTSGSYNEQFF. CDR3 DNA sequence: TGTGCCAGCAGCTGGACTAGCGGGAGCTACAATGAGCAGTTCTTC. Full variable domain (remainder filled in from reference TRBV13 and TRBJ2-1): AAGVIQSPRHLIKEKRETATLKCYPIPRHDTVYWYQQGPGQDPQFLISFYEKMQSDKGSIPDRFSAQQFSDYHSELNMSSLELGDSALYFCASSWTSGSYNEQFFGPGTRLTVL.

The chain couples TRBV28 to TRBJ2-2, with 12 bases that match TRBD2. Trimming removed 4 bases from V and 4 bases from J; junction bases left unmatched: 4. CDR3 length equals 16 residues. Looked up from germline, CDR1 is MDHEN and CDR2 is SYDVKM. The CDR3 loop reads CASSSGLAGPTGELFF. The CDR3 nucleotides are TGTGCCAGCAGTTCGGGACTAGCGGGCCCCACCGGGGAGCTGTTTTTT. The full variable domain, completed using reference TRBV28 and TRBJ2-2, is DVKVTQSSRYLVKRTGEKVFLECVQDMDHENMFWYRQDPGLGLRLIYFSYDVKMKEKGDIPEGYSVSREKKERFSLILESASTNQTSMYLCASSSGLAGPTGELFFGEGSRLTVL.

The chain joins TRBV15 to TRBJ2-7; TRBD2 matches at 7 bases. The J segment lost 5 bases and the V segment lost 6 bases, leaving 7 bases of the junction unmatched. Germline V gives CDR1 LNHNV, CDR2 YYDKDF (reference sequence). The CDR3 sequence is 13 residues long. The chain's CDR3 is CATSREGRHEQYF. In nucleotides, the CDR3 is TGTGCCACCAGTAGGGAGGGCAGGCACGAGCAGTACTTC.

The gene calls are TRBV27 and TRBJ1-4; D may be TRBD1 (5 bases). Trimming took off 0 bases at V and 9 bases at J, with 23 bases between the two ends. Per germline, CDR1 MNHEY and CDR2 SMNVEV (reference sequence). This CDR3 contains 18 residues. DNA for the CDR3: TGTGCCAGCAGTTTATCGCAAACAAGAGGGGAGGGATATCAAAAACTGTTTTTT. Protein: CASSLSQTRGEGYQKLFF.

The chain links TRBV19 to TRBJ1-2; D is unclear. This CDR3 has 15 amino acids. In germline, CDR1 is LNHDA, CDR2 SQIVND (reference sequence). V lost 3 bases to trimming and J lost 4 bases, with 15 bases between them. The CDR3 sequence: CASSIPFDGGYGYTF. CDR3 nucleotide sequence: TGTGCCAGTAGTATCCCTTTCGACGGAGGCTATGGCTACACCTTC.

The CDR3 sequence is CASSYSGTGTYEQYF. The CDR3 bases are TGTGCCAGCAGTTACTCCGGGACAGGGACGTACGAGCAGTACTTC. The chain is built from TRBV6-5 and TRBJ2-7, with 9 bases lining up with TRBD1. CDR3 size: 15 residues. Germline trimming cut 0 bases from V and 4 bases from J; bases unmatched to any gene: 4. Germline-derived CDR1 and CDR2 are MNHEY and SVGAGI.

V gene TRBV15 combines with J gene TRBJ1-4, with D uncertain. This CDR3 spans 14 amino acids. V was pared by 5 bases and J by 0 bases, with 7 bases between. Germline lookup yields CDR1 LNHNV and CDR2 YYDKDF (reference sequence). CDR3: CATSPSATNEKLFF. The DNA of the CDR3 is TGTGCCACCAGCCCGTCTGCAACTAATGAAAAACTGTTTTTT.

The chain joins TRBV10-3 to TRBJ2-3, with TRBD1 matching 8 bases. Trimming at V came to 7 bases and at J to 0 bases, leaving 3 bases not matched to a gene. The CDR3 is 14 amino acids. CDR1 and CDR2 from the germline V gene are ENHRY and SYGVKD. The CDR3 here is CAITRDRSTDTQYF. The CDR3 nucleotides read TGTGCCATCACGCGGGACAGGAGCACAGATACGCAGTATTTT.

The chain combines TRBV4-3 with TRBJ1-5; D remains unclear. CDR1 is LGHNA and CDR2 is YSLEER in the germline V gene. The CDR3 contains 14 residues. The ends were cut back, 0 bases at V and 7 bases at J, with 10 bases in the middle. CDR3 sequence (DNA): TGCGCCAGCAGCCAAGAACCGGTCTACCAGCCCCAGCATTTT. As protein: CASSQEPVYQPQHF.

V usage is TRBV6-5 and J usage is TRBJ1-2; D call uncertain. The V gene lost 5 bases and the J gene lost 4 bases, with 11 bases spanning the gap. The germline V gene encodes CDR1 MNHEY and CDR2 SVGAGI. The CDR3 extends over 13 amino acids. The CDR3 sequence is CASSEVRGYGYTF. The DNA for the CDR3 is TGTGCCAGCAGTGAAGTACGGGGCTATGGCTACACCTTC.